This T cell receptor (beta chain) stems from a study of blood T cell repertoires in COVID-19. Across the study: Sample material is recorded as cDNA or gDNA derived from T cells, B-cell-depleted T cells, or PBMCs.

As handled by the study authors: Amplification with reference gene primers provided the estimates of nucleated cell counts. Only in-frame clones appear in the TCRdb table, and some are missing; sequencing was by immunoSEQ multiplex PCR. Clone size and the V and J calls come from that table; the DNA yielded D and trimming. Here the sample spans more than 100,000 clones, roughly 89% being singletons. With V trimmed by 5 bases and J by 3 bases, 11 bases remained unmatched. The CDR3 is 16 residues long. Looked up from germline, CDR1 is MNHEY and CDR2 is SMNVEV (reference sequence). This clone came up a few times.

This sequence was found in a man aged 50-59 years with active or convalescent COVID-19. The J gene is TRBJ2-7, the V gene TRBV27; TRBD2 aligns across 9 bases. Sequences were obtained from peripheral blood. The CDR3 protein is CASSPPGTSPFYEQYF. The CDR3 bases are TGTGCCAGCAGTCCTCCCGGGACTAGCCCGTTCTACGAGCAGTACTTC.